Sequencing of this TCR beta chain was carried out in a study of CD8 T cells in Susac syndrome. Random hexamers primed reverse transcription of about 0.5 to 1 ug RNA. An immunoSEQ multiplex PCR amplified TCR beta CDR3 over 54 Vbeta and 13 Jbeta. From the immunoSEQ multiplex PCR reads, TCRdb called clonotypes with MiXCR, one entry per CDR3 protein. The sample lists 150,000 to 200,000 distinct CDR3 sequences; over 85% were seen once. The germline V and J ends were trimmed by 3 bases and 5 bases, with 11 bases remaining between them. CDR1 is KGHSH and CDR2 is LQKENI in the germline V gene. CDR3 length equals 13 residues. Sequencing of TCR beta was performed on blood CD8+ T cells and on blood CD4+ T cells. Healthy donors served as age- and sex-matched controls. Negative isolation was used for CD8+ and CD4+ T cells, and FACS enrichment was applied to TEMRA cells.

The TCR comes from a human donor in good health. The J gene is TRBJ2-7, the V gene TRBV18, with D possibly being TRBD2 (5 bases). The sample comprised CD4+ T cells from PBMCs. The CDR3 coding sequence is TGTGCCAGCTCACCGAGCGGCTTAAACGAGCAGTACTTC. This codes for CASSPSGLNEQYF.